A selection of T cell receptor beta chains follows, all from one sample in a study of cytomegalovirus exposure and HLA in healthy donors. Clones were sequenced by immunoSEQ multiplex PCR, and TCRdb holds only the in-frame ones, with some missing. The sample yields 100,000 to 150,000 clones, approximately 69% seen once. The sample comprised PBMCs. These receptor sequences come from a man in his forties in good health and CMV-seropositive. CDR3s include the opening cysteine and the closing phenylalanine or tryptophan. D genes are given only for firm matches. Size values are once, few and many counts, or a class for expanded clones, and some rows have none.

d_gene: .; j_gene: TRBJ2-1; abundance: .; v_gene: TRBV29-1; CDR3nt: TGCAGCGTCCTCTTGGAGGCTTACAATGAGCAGTTCTTC; CDR3aa: CSVLLEAYNEQFF
d_gene: TRBD1; j_gene: TRBJ2-7; abundance: .; v_gene: TRBV7-6; CDR3nt: TGTGCCAGCAGCCCAGGGACAGGGGGATCCTACGAGCAGTACTTC; CDR3aa: CASSPGTGGSYEQYF
d_gene: TRBD1; j_gene: TRBJ1-2; abundance: .; v_gene: TRBV29-1; CDR3nt: TGCAGCGTTGATGACAGGGGGTTATCTTCTAACTATGGCTACACCTTC; CDR3aa: CSVDDRGLSSNYGYTF
d_gene: .; j_gene: TRBJ1-1; abundance: .; v_gene: TRBV7-2; CDR3nt: TGTGCCAGCACTTCGACACCAGTAGCTTTCTTT; CDR3aa: CASTSTPVAFF
d_gene: TRBD1; j_gene: TRBJ2-7; abundance: few; v_gene: TRBV5-4; CDR3nt: TGTGCCAGCAGCCTGACAGGGAACGAGCAGTACTTC; CDR3aa: CASSLTGNEQYF
d_gene: TRBD2; j_gene: TRBJ2-3; abundance: few; v_gene: TRBV13; CDR3nt: TGTGCCAGCAGCGTCAGGACTAGCGGGGGGTCAGATACGCAGTATTTT; CDR3aa: CASSVRTSGGSDTQYF
d_gene: .; j_gene: TRBJ2-2; abundance: .; v_gene: TRBV10-1; CDR3nt: TGCGCCAGCAGTGAGGAGGGTGGACTAGGGGGGGGATTGAACACCGGGGAGCTGTTTTTT; CDR3aa: CASSEEGGLGGGLNTGELFF
d_gene: TRBD1; j_gene: TRBJ2-5; abundance: once; v_gene: TRBV6-6; CDR3nt: TGTGCCAGCAGTTACGGACAGGGTGGGAAGGAGACCCAGTACTTC; CDR3aa: CASSYGQGGKETQYF
d_gene: .; j_gene: TRBJ2-1; abundance: .; v_gene: TRBV29-1; CDR3nt: TGCAGGGAGATGGATGAGCAGTTCTTC; CDR3aa: CREMDEQFF
d_gene: TRBD2; j_gene: TRBJ2-2; abundance: .; v_gene: TRBV2; CDR3nt: TGTGCCAGCAGTTCGGGACTAGCGGGAGGGTCCGGGGAGCTGTTTTTT; CDR3aa: CASSSGLAGGSGELFF
d_gene: .; j_gene: TRBJ2-7; abundance: few; v_gene: TRBV7-3; CDR3nt: TGTGCCAGCAGCTTAAATAGTAAGGGGCCCTACGAGCAGTACTTC; CDR3aa: CASSLNSKGPYEQYF
d_gene: TRBD1; j_gene: TRBJ2-5; abundance: .; v_gene: TRBV4-2; CDR3nt: TGTGCCAGCAGTCTCGCCGGGACAGGCGGGGAGACCCAGTACTTC; CDR3aa: CASSLAGTGGETQYF
d_gene: .; j_gene: TRBJ2-1; abundance: few; v_gene: TRBV27; CDR3nt: TGTGCCAGCAGTTTAAAGGAGGGGATCCCCTACAATGAGCAGTTCTTC; CDR3aa: CASSLKEGIPYNEQFF
d_gene: .; j_gene: TRBJ1-3; abundance: few; v_gene: TRBV19; CDR3nt: TGTGCCAGTACCAAAGTTGAGAAATCTGGAAACACCATATATTTT; CDR3aa: CASTKVEKSGNTIYF
d_gene: .; j_gene: TRBJ1-1; abundance: .; v_gene: TRBV2; CDR3nt: TGTGCCAGCAGTGGAGGGTTCGGGGCTTTCTTT; CDR3aa: CASSGGFGAFF
d_gene: TRBD1; j_gene: TRBJ2-7; abundance: .; v_gene: TRBV30; CDR3nt: TGTGCCTGGATGTCGACAGGGGGAGACTGGCAGTACTTC; CDR3aa: CAWMSTGGDWQYF
d_gene: .; j_gene: TRBJ1-1; abundance: .; v_gene: TRBV2; CDR3nt: TGTGCCAGCAGTGAAGCGGCAGGGCACTTGAACACTGAAGCTTTCTTT; CDR3aa: CASSEAAGHLNTEAFF
d_gene: .; j_gene: TRBJ2-1; abundance: .; v_gene: TRBV19; CDR3nt: TGTGCCAGTAGTATTATCCCGGGTGGTGAGCAGTTCTTC; CDR3aa: CASSIIPGGEQFF
d_gene: TRBD1; j_gene: TRBJ1-4; abundance: .; v_gene: TRBV28; CDR3nt: TGTGCCAGCAGTTTCTTAGGGACAGACTTTAATGAAAAACTGTTTTTT; CDR3aa: CASSFLGTDFNEKLFF
d_gene: .; j_gene: TRBJ2-5; abundance: .; v_gene: TRBV30; CDR3nt: TGTGCCTGGAGTCCGGGTAGGGAGACCCAGTACTTC; CDR3aa: CAWSPGRETQYF
d_gene: TRBD2; j_gene: TRBJ2-7; abundance: few; v_gene: TRBV7-8; CDR3nt: TGTGCCAGCAGCTCTAGCGGTTATTCCTCCTACGAGCAGTACTTC; CDR3aa: CASSSSGYSSYEQYF
d_gene: TRBD2; j_gene: TRBJ2-3; abundance: .; v_gene: TRBV7-8; CDR3nt: TGTGCCAGCAGCTTAAATAGCGGGGGGGCCTCTGGAGATACGCAGTATTTT; CDR3aa: CASSLNSGGASGDTQYF
d_gene: TRBD1; j_gene: TRBJ1-6; abundance: .; v_gene: TRBV11-2; CDR3nt: TGTGCCAGCAGCCCAGACAGGGGGGGTTCACCCCTCCACTTT; CDR3aa: CASSPDRGGSPLHF
d_gene: TRBD1; j_gene: TRBJ2-1; abundance: .; v_gene: TRBV5-4; CDR3nt: TGTGCCAGCAGCCAAGGACAGGGTGCCTACAATGAGCAGTTCTTC; CDR3aa: CASSQGQGAYNEQFF
d_gene: .; j_gene: TRBJ1-4; abundance: .; v_gene: TRBV14; CDR3nt: TGTGCCAGCAGCCAAGAGGGCAGGGCTAATGAAAAACTGTTTTTT; CDR3aa: CASSQEGRANEKLFF
d_gene: TRBD1; j_gene: TRBJ1-1; abundance: .; v_gene: TRBV4-1; CDR3nt: TGCGCCAGTCGGGACAGGGGGTACACTGAAGCTTTCTTT; CDR3aa: CASRDRGYTEAFF
d_gene: .; j_gene: TRBJ1-5; abundance: .; v_gene: TRBV6-6; CDR3nt: TGTGCCAGCAGCCTTGATACAGGGAATCAGCCCCAGCATTTT; CDR3aa: CASSLDTGNQPQHF
d_gene: TRBD1; j_gene: TRBJ1-5; abundance: .; v_gene: TRBV30; CDR3nt: TGTGCCTTTGGACAGGCCCGGGATCAGCCCCAGCATTTT; CDR3aa: CAFGQARDQPQHF